This T cell receptor beta chain was observed in a study of metastatic and nonmetastatic thyroid tumors. The CDR3 loop spans 14 amino acids. Germline CDR1 reads SNHLY; CDR2 reads FYNNEI. Trimming took 5 bases from V and 4 from J, leaving 12 bases between them. None of the patients had undergone any treatment ahead of thyroid surgery. With MiXCR, TCRdb reprocessed the PCR reads. Of over 55,000 clones listed, roughly 29% are singletons. This clone was observed a few times. Material for sequencing was blood. The V gene is TRBV2, the J gene TRBJ1-5, with a tentative D call TRBD1 (5 bases). This sequence was found in a female donor with papillary thyroid cancer or a benign thyroid nodule (not recorded which). Some clones in this sample may be carry-over from other donors' samples. The chain's CDR3 is CASSYVTGNQPQHF. In DNA form, the CDR3 reads TGTGCCAGCAGTTATGTAACAGGAAATCAGCCCCAGCATTTT.